At least ten counts were recorded for the clone carrying this T cell receptor (beta chain). From the 5' RACE reads, TCRdb called clonotypes with MiXCR, one entry per CDR3 protein. This table has fewer than 60,000 distinct CDR3 sequences, 3% to 4% appearing once. The data belong to a study of neurological immune-mediated disorders. The CDR3 is 17 amino acids. V lost 1 base, J lost 8 bases, and 12 bases stayed unmatched. This TCR derives from a man aged 60-69 years with multiple sclerosis. This sequence joins TRBV12-3 or TRBV12-4 and TRBJ2-1; TRBD2 matches at 9 bases. Sequencing was performed on PBMCs. CDR3 in DNA: TGTGCCAGCAGTTTAGGCGGTGGCGGGGGGGCCGAGGATGAGCAGTTCTTC. This encodes CASSLGGGGGAEDEQFF.